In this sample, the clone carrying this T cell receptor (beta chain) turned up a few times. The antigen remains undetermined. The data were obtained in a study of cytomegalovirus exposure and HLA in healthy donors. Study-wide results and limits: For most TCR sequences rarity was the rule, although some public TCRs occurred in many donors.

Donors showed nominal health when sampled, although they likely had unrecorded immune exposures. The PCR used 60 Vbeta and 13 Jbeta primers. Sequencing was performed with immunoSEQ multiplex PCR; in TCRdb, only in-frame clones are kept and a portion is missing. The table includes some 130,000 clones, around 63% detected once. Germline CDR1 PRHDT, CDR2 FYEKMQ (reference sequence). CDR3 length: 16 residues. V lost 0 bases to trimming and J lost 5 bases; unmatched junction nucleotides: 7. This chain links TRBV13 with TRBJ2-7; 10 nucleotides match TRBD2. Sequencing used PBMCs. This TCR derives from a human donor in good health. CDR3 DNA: TGTGCCAGCAGCTTAGGGCTCAGCGGGAGGGGCAACGAGCAGTACTTC. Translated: CASSLGLSGRGNEQYF.